This TCR beta chain was captured by sequencing in a study of cytomegalovirus exposure and HLA in healthy donors (dated by TCRdb to about 2017). With respect to the entire study: The 700 or so repertoires of the first cohort and the 95 to 150 validation repertoires were produced on the same platform, according to a later analysis. The study aimed to test whether signatures of past pathogen exposure could be identified by cataloging public T cell receptors. Along with the approximately 700-subject first cohort, a separate validation cohort of approximately 110 different subjects was used. To predict cytomegalovirus infection status, the study brought together high-throughput TCR immunosequencing, statistical association of individual TCRs with disease status, and machine learning. General conclusions and limits of the study: A few of the identified cytomegalovirus-associated TCR beta chains were confirmed in vitro to be specific for cytomegalovirus antigens. The authors suggested that the approach could potentially be extended to other disease states and immunological phenotypes. The classifier was reported to diagnose cytomegalovirus status with high specificity and sensitivity in both the original cohort and the validation cohort. A later analysis found that TCRs clustered in the first cohort also tended to co-occur in the 110 or so validation repertoires, with 90% to 95% of cluster scores above 0. Across donors, most TCR sequences were observed very rarely, whereas some public TCRs were present in many individuals. A total of some 180 TCR beta chains were listed by the study as associated with cytomegalovirus. The validation cohort had no HLA typing available for a later analysis, so co-occurrence within that cohort was assessed over all 120 or so repertoires.

Receptor amplification or capture employed the immunoSEQ multiplex PCR assay. The study's processing was this. A statistical classification framework was developed to diagnose cytomegalovirus status using the catalog of TCR beta chain sequences. TCRdb holds this immuneACCESS table with in-frame rearrangements only. Some clones are missing; in checked studies, unresolved V genes explain under half, and the rest has no known cause. V, J and clone size derive from that table, while D and trimming were established from the DNA sequence. For this sample there are over 110,000 clones; 70% to 90% appear just once. The biggest ten clones account for roughly 9.4% of the sample. Concerning this clone itself: Its antigen specificity is not known. Per-base quality was not reported, and no clone a single base away is much larger than it.

Separate from the roughly 650-subject first cohort, the validation cohort of some 130 subjects was the group to which the donors belonged. The CDR3, cysteine through phenylalanine, is 12 amino acids long. Only the CDR3 DNA stays, 36 bases, in frame from base 1. Trimming removed 4 bases from V and 8 bases from J, leaving 11 bases between the germline ends. The germline V gene yields SGHVS for CDR1 and FNYEAQ for CDR2. The sequenced sample consisted of PBMCs. This TCR derives from a man younger than 35 in good health and CMV-seropositive. The chain is assembled from TRBV7-6 and TRBJ1-2; the D gene lacks a confident call. CDR3 region: CASSSRAGGYTF. DNA sequence: TGTGCCAGCAGCTCCAGAGCGGGGGGCTACACCTTC.